The 20 T cell receptor beta chains given below trace back to one sample, sequenced in a study of control samples from healthy donors and cancer patients. The table came from immunoSEQ multiplex PCR; TCRdb's copy has only in-frame clones and leaves some out. The table has about 140,000 clones, about 88% seen once. Source material: blood. These receptors all stem from a woman aged 25 to 39 in good health.

J is TRBJ1-6 and V is TRBV5-6, with D hard to call. The CDR3 length is 16 residues. The germline CDR1 and CDR2 sequences are SGHDT and YYEEEE. V lost 2 bases, J lost 5 bases, and 14 bases lay in between. CDR3 protein: CASSFYGPTNNSPLHF. CDR3 nucleotide sequence: TGTGCCAGCAGCTTTTATGGACCTACTAATAATTCACCCCTCCACTTT.

The chain carries TRBV9 and TRBJ1-2; D is uncertain. The CDR3 is 14 amino acids. Trimming shortened V by 0 bases and J by 8 bases, and 14 bases separated the two germline ends. CDR1 SGDLS and CDR2 YYNGEE come from the germline V gene. The CDR3 sequence: CASSVAGVADGYTF. The CDR3 bases are TGTGCCAGCAGCGTAGCCGGGGTAGCGGACGGCTACACCTTC.

CDR3 sequence (DNA): TGTGCCAGCACCCCGTGGGGGGACAAAAACATTCAGTACTTC. It specifies CASTPWGDKNIQYF. The J gene is TRBJ2-4, the V gene TRBV7-2, with D tentatively TRBD2 (6 bases). CDR1 SGHTA and CDR2 FQGNSA come from the germline V gene. V dropped 7 bases and J dropped 3 bases, with 13 bases sitting between them. The CDR3 has 14 amino acids.

This clone was seen a single time. The chain links TRBV5-1 to TRBJ2-2, with a weak D call TRBD1 (5 bases). Germline lookup yields CDR1 SGHRS and CDR2 YFSETQ. The CDR3 is 16 amino acids. The germline V and J ends were trimmed by 1 base and 1 base, with 11 bases remaining between them. CDR3 nucleotides: TGCGCCAGCAGCTTGATACCCGGACAGAACACCGGGGAGCTGTTTTTT. This encodes CASSLIPGQNTGELFF.

V usage is TRBV18 and J usage is TRBJ2-2, with 7 nucleotides matching TRBD1. V was clipped by 4 bases and J by 0 bases; unmatched bases: 2. Germline V CDR1 and CDR2: KGHSH, LQKENI. CDR3 size: 15 residues. The CDR3 nucleotides read TGTGCCAGCTCACTCGACAGGGCGAACACCGGGGAGCTGTTTTTT. Amino acid sequence: CASSLDRANTGELFF.

The DNA for the CDR3 is TGCGCCAGCAGCCAGGCGGAACTACCGTCGGAGACCCAGTACTTC. Translated, it gives CASSQAELPSETQYF. The chain links TRBV5-1 to TRBJ2-5; D remains ambiguous. The CDR3 extends over 15 amino acids. Germline CDR1 reads SGHRS; CDR2 reads YFSETQ. V gave up 4 bases and J gave up 5 bases, with 18 bases separating them.

The V and J genes are TRBV20-1 and TRBJ2-1; D gene ambiguous. V gave up 1 base and J gave up 9 bases, with 7 bases separating them. CDR3 length: 11 amino acids. Germline CDR1 reads DFQATT; CDR2 reads SNEGSKA (reference sequence). The CDR3 is CSARVIGEQFF. In nucleotides, the CDR3 is TGCAGTGCTAGAGTAATCGGTGAGCAGTTCTTC.

This sequence joins TRBV5-1 and TRBJ1-1; D uncertain. The V end lost 3 bases, the J end lost 3 bases, and 12 bases lay between the germline ends. The CDR3 extends over 14 amino acids. Germline CDR1 SGHRS, CDR2 YFSETQ. CDR3 loop: CASSYESPHTEAFF. In DNA form, the CDR3 reads TGCGCCAGCAGCTACGAATCCCCGCACACTGAAGCTTTCTTT.

The chain employs TRBV18 and TRBJ1-5; the match to TRBD1 covers 8 bases. Losses at the gene ends were 6 bases for V and 6 bases for J; bases not matched to a gene: 10. The germline gives CDR1 KGHSH, CDR2 LQKENI. There are 15 residues in the CDR3. In DNA, the CDR3 is TGTGCCAGCTCGACGATGCAGGGGGCTAGTCAGCCCCAGCATTTT. This codes for CASSTMQGASQPQHF.

In its sample, this clone was seen once. This chain joins TRBV4-2 and TRBJ1-1, with D unclear. V lost 4 bases and J 0 bases, leaving 18 bases between the germline ends. The CDR3 consists of 17 residues. CDR1 is LGHNA and CDR2 is YNFKEQ in the germline V gene. Here the CDR3 DNA reads TGTGCCAGCAGCCCAAGTCATCAGACGGCAATGAACACTGAAGCTTTCTTT. Amino acid sequence: CASSPSHQTAMNTEAFF.

The gene calls are TRBV15 and TRBJ2-7; tentatively, D is TRBD2 (5 bases). The CDR3 has 13 amino acids. Germline lookup yields CDR1 LNHNV and CDR2 YYDKDF (reference sequence). Trimming removed 1 base at V and 2 bases at J, with 6 bases between. The CDR3 sequence is CATSRALAYEQYF. CDR3 coding DNA: TGTGCCACCAGCAGAGCACTAGCCTACGAGCAGTACTTC.

J is TRBJ2-3 and V is TRBV2; 7 bases are shared with TRBD1. CDR1 and CDR2 from the germline V gene are SNHLY and FYNNEI. The J segment lost 1 base and the V segment lost 7 bases, leaving 5 bases of the junction unmatched. The CDR3 covers 14 residues. CDR3 nucleotide sequence: TGTGCCAGCAAGACAGGGATGGGCACAGATACGCAGTATTTT. Translating it yields CASKTGMGTDTQYF.

The V and J genes are TRBV12-3 or TRBV12-4 and TRBJ2-3, with 9 bases identical to TRBD1. The CDR3 is made up of 13 amino acids. V dropped 1 base and J dropped 9; count of bases not matched to a gene: 2. CDR3 sequence (DNA): TGTGCCAGCAGTTTAGGGACAGGGGTCACGCAGTATTTT. This codes for CASSLGTGVTQYF.

The chain links TRBV20-1 to TRBJ1-4; D gene ambiguous. V was shortened by 3 bases and J by 4 bases, with 9 bases between the two germline ends. This CDR3 is built from 13 residues. Looked up from germline, CDR1 is DFQATT and CDR2 is SNEGSKA (reference sequence). The CDR3: CSASIGYNEKLFF. In DNA form, the CDR3 reads TGCAGTGCTAGTATCGGGTATAATGAAAAACTGTTTTTT.

This chain connects TRBV5-5 to TRBJ2-7; TRBD2 is a possible D gene (6 bases). V dropped 0 bases and J dropped 6 bases, with 16 bases sitting between them. Germline CDR1 reads SGHKS; CDR2 reads YYEKEE (reference sequence). This CDR3 spans 15 amino acids. The CDR3: CASSLVGGVSSEQYF. In nucleotides, the CDR3 is TGTGCCAGCAGCTTGGTTGGAGGGGTGAGCTCCGAGCAGTACTTC.

The chain combines TRBV5-1 with TRBJ1-1, with no clear D. The ends were cut back, 0 bases at V and 1 base at J, with 10 bases in the middle. This CDR3 comprises 15 residues. Germline lookup yields CDR1 SGHRS and CDR2 YFSETQ. The DNA for the CDR3 is TGCGCCAGCAGCTTGGAGGGAAACAAGAACACTGAAGCTTTCTTT. Encoded protein: CASSLEGNKNTEAFF. Complete variable domain (other parts from reference TRBV5-1 and TRBJ1-1): KAGVTQTPRYLIKTRGQQVTLSCSPISGHRSVSWYQQTPGQGLQFLFEYFSETQRNKGNFPGRFSGRQFSNSRSEMNVSTLELGDSALYLCASSLEGNKNTEAFFGQGTRLTVV.

The chain joins TRBV4-1 to TRBJ2-7; TRBD1 agrees at 10 bases. Germline assignment: CDR1 MGHRA and CDR2 YSYEKL. This CDR3 has 17 amino acids. V shed 1 base and J 3 bases; nucleotides not matched to a gene: 9. DNA of the CDR3: TGCGCCAGCAGCCAAGGGGGCCTCGGGACAGGGGTCTACGAGCAGTACTTC. Its protein is CASSQGGLGTGVYEQYF.

This CDR3 is CASSLDLIYGYTF. As DNA, the CDR3 is TGTGCCAGCAGCTTGGACCTGATCTATGGCTACACCTTC. The chain recombines TRBV5-4 with TRBJ1-2; D is unclear. There are 13 residues in the CDR3. CDR1 is SGHNT, CDR2 YYREEE, per germline (reference sequence). Deletions cut 0 bases from V and 4 bases from J, with 7 bases between.

The rearrangement links TRBV9 to TRBJ2-5, with 9 bases identical to TRBD2. Trimming removed 0 bases from V and 1 base from J; junction bases left unmatched: 4. The germline gives CDR1 SGDLS, CDR2 YYNGEE. The CDR3 spans 16 residues. The CDR3 nucleotides read TGTGCCAGCAGCGTAGGAGTAGCGGGAGCCCAAGAGACCCAGTACTTC. It is translated as CASSVGVAGAQETQYF.

The V gene is TRBV2, the J gene TRBJ1-2, with D tentatively TRBD1 (5 bases). V lost 2 bases, J lost 8 bases, and 18 bases lay in between. Germline CDR1 SNHLY, CDR2 FYNNEI. The CDR3 is 15 amino acids. The CDR3 DNA is TGTGCCAGCAGTGAATTAGGGCAGGGTGCTGGAGGCTACACCTTC. This translates into CASSELGQGAGGYTF.